A single sample is the source of the 17 T cell receptor beta chains below, sequenced in a study of molecular identifiers for immune sequencing clone quantification. TCRdb analysed the PCR reads with MiXCR anew, one entry per CDR3 protein. The table records about 640,000 distinct CDR3 sequences, 15% to 20% of them present only once. The sequenced sample consisted of naive CD8+ T cells from blood, with Jurkat cell RNA spiked in. Documented subset: FACS-sorted CD8+CD4-CCR7+CD45RA+ naive T cells. The receptors come from a human donor in good health. Some libraries in this study had Jurkat cell RNA spiked in.

In the case of this clonotype: A much bigger clone sits one base away, suggesting this may be a read error. This rearrangement joins TRBV6-6 to TRBJ2-5; TRBD1 matches 8 bases. The CDR3 totals 15 residues. Germline V lookup: CDR1 MNHNY, CDR2 SVGAGI (reference sequence). CDR3 amino acids: CASRYSDRARETQYF. CDR3 coding DNA: TGTGCCAGCCGTTACTCGGACAGGGCTCGGGAGACCCAGTACTTC.

The table lists this clonotype with a few counts. The V gene is TRBV9, the J gene TRBJ1-1; 7 nucleotides agree with TRBD1. V trimming: 7 bases; J trimming: 7 bases; junction bases outside the gene matches: 10. CDR3 length: 13 residues. Germline V gives CDR1 SGDLS, CDR2 YYNGEE. CDR3 nucleotide sequence: TGTGCCAGCGGCACCCAGGGGGAGGTTGAAGCTTTCTTT. Translation gives CASGTQGEVEAFF.

This clonotype has a count of ten or more. The chain recombines TRBV29-1 with TRBJ2-1; 8 nucleotides match TRBD1. From germline, CDR1 is SQVTM and CDR2 ANQGSEA. The CDR3 extends over 13 amino acids. V shed 5 bases and J 9 bases; nucleotides not matched to a gene: 9. CDR3 nucleotide sequence: TGCAGCGTTCCAGGACAGGGCAGAAGTGAGCAGTTCTTC. This encodes CSVPGQGRSEQFF.

This clonotype showed up many times. The genes are TRBV29-1 and TRBJ1-1, with no clear D. The CDR3 has 15 amino acids. V lost 0 bases to trimming and J lost 0 bases, with 11 bases between them. From germline, CDR1 is SQVTM and CDR2 ANQGSEA. CDR3 sequence: CSVEDHTGMNTEAFF. The DNA for the CDR3 is TGCAGCGTTGAAGATCATACGGGCATGAACACTGAAGCTTTCTTT. The full variable domain, its missing parts supplied by reference TRBV29-1 and TRBJ1-1, is SAVISQKPSRDICQRGTSLTIQCQVDSQVTMMFWYRQQPGQSLTLIATANQGSEATYESGFVIDKFPISRPNLTFSTLTVSNMSPEDSSIYLCSVEDHTGMNTEAFFGQGTRLTVV.

The chain links TRBV7-6 to TRBJ2-5; no firm D call. The V gene lost 5 bases and the J gene lost 1 base, with 11 bases spanning the gap. Germline CDR1 reads SGHVS; CDR2 reads FNYEAQ. The CDR3 has 14 amino acids. This chain's CDR3 is CASSLSRVQETQYF. CDR3 nucleotides: TGTGCCAGCAGCCTTAGTCGGGTCCAAGAGACCCAGTACTTC.

This clonotype was detected only a few times. J is TRBJ1-6 and V is TRBV7-9; 7 bases agree with TRBD1. Trimming cost V 7 bases and J 8 bases; bases outside gene matches: 5. The V gene's germline CDR1 is SEHNR and CDR2 FQNEAQ (reference sequence). The CDR3 sequence is 13 residues long. The CDR3 DNA follows: TGTGCCAGCAACACAGGGGACTATTCACCCCTCCACTTT. It yields the protein CASNTGDYSPLHF.

This rearrangement joins TRBV4-1 to TRBJ1-1; D gene ambiguous. Germline CDR1 and CDR2: MGHRA and YSYEKL. This CDR3 comprises 13 residues. The V and J ends lost 1 base and 7 bases respectively, with 10 bases between them. CDR3 in amino acids: CASSQAAPSEAFF. In DNA, the CDR3 is TGCGCCAGCAGCCAAGCGGCACCAAGTGAAGCTTTCTTT.

The V call is TRBV27, the J call TRBJ1-2; D may be TRBD1 (5 bases). The V gene's germline CDR1 is MNHEY and CDR2 SMNVEV (reference sequence). The CDR3 has 14 amino acids. Trimming removed 5 bases at V and 2 bases at J, with 12 bases between. CDR3 nucleotides: TGTGCCAGCAGTAAACAAGGGGTCAACTATGGCTACACCTTC. This translates into CASSKQGVNYGYTF.

This clonotype was counted many times. The chain is built from TRBV29-1 and TRBJ2-7; the D gene is possibly TRBD2 (6 bases). V was trimmed by 6 bases and J by 2 bases, leaving 14 bases between them. From germline, CDR1 is SQVTM and CDR2 ANQGSEA. The CDR3 is 13 amino acids. CDR3 loop: CSVAAGTAYEQYF. CDR3 nucleotides: TGCAGCGTGGCGGCCGGGACTGCCTACGAGCAGTACTTC.

This clonotype appeared many times. This chain connects TRBV24-1 to TRBJ2-7; D ambiguous. The CDR3 runs 13 residues. V gave up 2 bases and J gave up 1 base, with 5 bases separating them. CDR1 and CDR2 from the germline V gene are KGHDR and SFDVKD. CDR3 sequence (DNA): TGTGCCACCAGTGATTACGGTTCCTACGAGCAGTACTTC. Amino acids: CATSDYGSYEQYF.

In its sample, this clonotype was seen many times. The rearrangement links TRBV5-6 to TRBJ2-7, with D perhaps TRBD1 (5 bases). The CDR3 has 14 amino acids. V was pared by 0 bases and J by 4 bases, with 11 bases between. Germline CDR1 is SGHDT and CDR2 is YYEEEE. The CDR3 DNA reads TGTGCCAGCAGCTTGGAAGGGGTTGGATACGAGCAGTACTTC. This gives the protein CASSLEGVGYEQYF.

The chain joins TRBV15 to TRBJ1-5; D is perhaps TRBD1 (5 bases). The V gene's germline CDR1 is LNHNV and CDR2 YYDKDF (reference sequence). This CDR3 is 15 amino acids long. V lost 5 bases and J lost 0, with 11 bases in between. CDR3 amino acids: CATSETANSNQPQHF. CDR3 nucleotide sequence: TGTGCCACCAGCGAGACAGCGAATAGCAATCAGCCCCAGCATTTT.

For this clonotype: Just one base apart from a much larger clone, this may be a read error. The V and J genes are TRBV19 and TRBJ2-3; the match to TRBD1 covers 7 bases. J lost 5 bases, V lost 9 bases, and 11 bases had no gene match. The CDR3 runs 14 residues. CDR1 and CDR2 from the germline V gene are LNHDA and SQIVND (reference sequence). CDR3 in amino acids: CASSGQNPLDTQYF. The CDR3 DNA reads as TGTGCCAGCTCGGGACAGAACCCCTTAGATACGCAGTATTTT. Full variable domain (rest looked up from reference TRBV19 and TRBJ2-3): DGGITQSPKYLFRKEGQNVTLSCEQNLNHDAMYWYRQDPGQGLRLIYYSQIVNDFQKGDIAEGYSVSREKKESFPLTVTSAQKNPTAFYLCASSGQNPLDTQYFGPGTRLTVL.

At least ten counts were recorded for this clonotype. The chain uses TRBV10-3 and TRBJ2-7; TRBD1 matches at 8 bases. Looked up from germline, CDR1 is ENHRY and CDR2 is SYGVKD. The CDR3 totals 15 residues. The junction had 7 bases not matched to a gene; V was cut back by 4 bases and J by 2 bases. In DNA form, the CDR3 reads TGTGCCATCAGTGGTCGGACAGGGCGAGCCTACGAGCAGTACTTC. Translation: CAISGRTGRAYEQYF.

This clonotype was picked up a small number of times. The rearrangement links TRBV2 to TRBJ2-1; 9 nucleotides align to TRBD1. V shed 6 bases, J shed 8 bases, and the junction held 8 bases outside the gene matches. The CDR3 consists of 14 residues. The germline CDR1 and CDR2 sequences are SNHLY and FYNNEI. The CDR3 coding sequence is TGTGCCAGCAGCTCGGGACAGGGACATGATGAGCAGTTCTTC. Amino acid sequence: CASSSGQGHDEQFF.

Worth noting for this clonotype: With a much larger clone just one base away, this may be a read error. The V gene is TRBV7-6, the J gene TRBJ2-5; D remains unclear. Germline assignment: CDR1 SGHVS and CDR2 FNYEAQ. The V gene lost 0 bases and the J gene lost 0 bases, with 14 bases spanning the gap. The CDR3 consists of 17 residues. DNA for the CDR3: TGTGCCAGCAGCTTAGCGGTTGCCCAGGTCTACCAAGAGACCCAGTACTTC. It encodes CASSLAVAQVYQETQYF. Using reference TRBV7-6 and TRBJ2-5 for the parts outside the CDR3, the full variable domain is GAGVSQSPRYKVTKRGQDVALRCDPISGHVSLYWYRQALGQGPEFLTYFNYEAQQDKSGLPNDRFSAERPEGSISTLTIQRTEQRDSAMYRCASSLAVAQVYQETQYFGPGTRLLVL.

At least ten counts were recorded for this clonotype. The V and J genes are TRBV7-9 and TRBJ1-1; a weak D match, TRBD1 (6 bases). Germline CDR1 and CDR2: SEHNR and FQNEAQ (reference sequence). The CDR3 is made up of 15 amino acids. Trimming removed 4 bases from V and 0 bases from J, with 12 bases in between. The CDR3 reads CASSWGAKMNTEAFF. CDR3 bases: TGTGCCAGCAGCTGGGGGGCGAAGATGAACACTGAAGCTTTCTTT.